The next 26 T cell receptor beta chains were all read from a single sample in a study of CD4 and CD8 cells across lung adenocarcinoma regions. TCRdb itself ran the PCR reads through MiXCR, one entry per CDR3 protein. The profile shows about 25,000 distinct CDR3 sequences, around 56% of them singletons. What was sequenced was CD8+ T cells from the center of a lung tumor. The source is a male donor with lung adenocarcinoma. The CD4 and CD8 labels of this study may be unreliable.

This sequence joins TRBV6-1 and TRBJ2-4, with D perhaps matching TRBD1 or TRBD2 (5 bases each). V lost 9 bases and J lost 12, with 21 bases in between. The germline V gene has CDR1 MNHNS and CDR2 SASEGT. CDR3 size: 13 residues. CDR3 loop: CARGLGAKDTQYF. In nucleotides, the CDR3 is TGTGCCAGGGGGCTGGGAGCCAAAGATACTCAGTACTTC.

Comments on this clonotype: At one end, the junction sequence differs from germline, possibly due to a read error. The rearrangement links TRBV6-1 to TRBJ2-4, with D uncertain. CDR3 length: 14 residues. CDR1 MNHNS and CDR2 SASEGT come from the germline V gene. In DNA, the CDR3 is TGTGCCAGCAGGGAGACCGTTGCCAAAGACATTCAGTACTTC. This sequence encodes CASRETVAKDIQYF.

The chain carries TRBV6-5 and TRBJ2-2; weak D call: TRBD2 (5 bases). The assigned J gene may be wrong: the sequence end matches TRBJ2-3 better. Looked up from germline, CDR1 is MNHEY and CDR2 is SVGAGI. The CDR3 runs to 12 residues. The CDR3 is CASSYRSGTQYF. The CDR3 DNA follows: TGTGCCAGCAGTTACAGGAGCGGTACGCAGTATTTT.

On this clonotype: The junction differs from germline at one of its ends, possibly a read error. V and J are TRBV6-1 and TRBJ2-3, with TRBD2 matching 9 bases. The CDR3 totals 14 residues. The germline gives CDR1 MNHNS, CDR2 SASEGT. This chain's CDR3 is CAGSERGEVDTQYF. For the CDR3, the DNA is TGTGCGGGCAGTGAGCGGGGGGAGGTAGATACCCAGTATTTC.

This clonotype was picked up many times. CDR3 nucleotides: TGTGCCAGCAGTGAACTGGGCGACCTCATTAGGCCCCAGCATTTT. Translated: CASSELGDLIRPQHF. This chain uses TRBV6-1 with TRBJ1-5; no firm D call. CDR3 length: 15 amino acids. Germline lookup yields CDR1 MNHNS and CDR2 SASEGT. Deletions cut 2 bases from V and 9 bases from J, with 17 bases between.

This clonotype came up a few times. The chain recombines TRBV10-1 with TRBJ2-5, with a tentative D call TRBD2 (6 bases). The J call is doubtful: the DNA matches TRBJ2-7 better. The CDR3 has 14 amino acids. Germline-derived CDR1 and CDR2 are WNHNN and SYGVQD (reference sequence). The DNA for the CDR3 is TGCGCCAGCAGTGAGGGTGGGGGGATCTACGAGCAGTACTTC. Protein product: CASSEGGGIYEQYF.

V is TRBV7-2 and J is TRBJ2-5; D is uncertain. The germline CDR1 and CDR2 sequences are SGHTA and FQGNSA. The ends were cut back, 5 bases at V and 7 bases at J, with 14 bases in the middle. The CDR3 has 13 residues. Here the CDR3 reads CASSPAAGGTQYF. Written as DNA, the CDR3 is TGTGCCAGCAGCCCCGCGGCCGGTGGGACCCAGTACTTC.

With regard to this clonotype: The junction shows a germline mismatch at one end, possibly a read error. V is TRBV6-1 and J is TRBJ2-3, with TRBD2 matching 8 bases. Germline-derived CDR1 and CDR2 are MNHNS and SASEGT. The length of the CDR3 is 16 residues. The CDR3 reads CASRVAGPGAKDTQYF. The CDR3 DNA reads TGTGCCAGCCGTGTAGCGGGGCCAGGAGCCAAGGACACGCAGTACTTT.

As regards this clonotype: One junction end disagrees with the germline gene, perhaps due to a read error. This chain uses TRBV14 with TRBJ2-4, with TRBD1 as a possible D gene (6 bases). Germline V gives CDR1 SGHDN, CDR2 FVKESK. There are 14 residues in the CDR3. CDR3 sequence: CRSWGRRAKNIQYF. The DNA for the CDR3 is TGCCGCAGCTGGGGGCGACGAGCCAAAAACATTCAGTATTTC.

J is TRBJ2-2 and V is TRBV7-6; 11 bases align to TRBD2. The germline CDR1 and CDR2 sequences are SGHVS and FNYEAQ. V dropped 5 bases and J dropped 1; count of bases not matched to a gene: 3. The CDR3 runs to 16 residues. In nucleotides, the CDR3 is TGTGCCAGCAGCCAAGGGACTAGCGGGAACACCGGGGAGCTGTTTTTT. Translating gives CASSQGTSGNTGELFF.

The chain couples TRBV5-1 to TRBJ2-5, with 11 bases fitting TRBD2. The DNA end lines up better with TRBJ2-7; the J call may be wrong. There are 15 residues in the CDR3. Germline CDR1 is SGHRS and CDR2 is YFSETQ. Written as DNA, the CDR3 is TGCGCCAGCAGCCCTTTAGCGGGAGGGCCCATCGAGCAGTACTTC. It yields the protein CASSPLAGGPIEQYF.

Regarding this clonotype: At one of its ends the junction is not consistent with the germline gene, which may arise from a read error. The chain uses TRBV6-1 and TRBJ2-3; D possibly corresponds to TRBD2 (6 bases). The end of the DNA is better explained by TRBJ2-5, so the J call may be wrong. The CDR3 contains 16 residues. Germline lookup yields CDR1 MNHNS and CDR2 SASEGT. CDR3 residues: CASGGAGGRVEDTQYF. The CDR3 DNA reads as TGTGCCAGCGGGGGAGCCGGGGGACGGGTCGAAGATACCCAGTACTTC.

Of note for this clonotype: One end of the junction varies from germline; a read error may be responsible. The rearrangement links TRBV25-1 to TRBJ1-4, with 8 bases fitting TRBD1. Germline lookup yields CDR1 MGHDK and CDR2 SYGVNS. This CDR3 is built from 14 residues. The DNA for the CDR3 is TGTGCCAGCAGTGAAGGTCAGGGGGCGGTCAGGAGGTATTTT. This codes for CASSEGQGAVRRYF.

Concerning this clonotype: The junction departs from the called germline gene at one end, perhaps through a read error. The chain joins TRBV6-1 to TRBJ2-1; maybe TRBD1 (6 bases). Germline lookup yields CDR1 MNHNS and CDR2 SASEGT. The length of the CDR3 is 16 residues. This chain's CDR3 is CASRGTWTVGTNAQFF. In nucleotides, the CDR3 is TGTGCCAGCAGGGGCACGTGGACTGTGGGGACAAATGCGCAGTTCTTC.

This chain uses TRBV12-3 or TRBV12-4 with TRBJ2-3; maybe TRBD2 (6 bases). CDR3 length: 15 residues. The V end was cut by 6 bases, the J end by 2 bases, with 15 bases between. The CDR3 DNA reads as TGTGCCAGCAGCCTAACGGGACTTACCACAGATACGCAGTATTTT. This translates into CASSLTGLTTDTQYF.

The CDR3 nucleotides are TGCGCCAGCAGCTTAGCTTGGACTAGCGGGAGGGCCGTGGAAGCGACCCAGTACTTC. Its protein product is CASSLAWTSGRAVEATQYF. The chain joins TRBV5-1 to TRBJ2-5, with 15 bases that match TRBD2. V lost 2 bases and J lost 7; bases outside the gene matches: 15. This CDR3 has 19 amino acids. Germline CDR1 is SGHRS and CDR2 is YFSETQ.

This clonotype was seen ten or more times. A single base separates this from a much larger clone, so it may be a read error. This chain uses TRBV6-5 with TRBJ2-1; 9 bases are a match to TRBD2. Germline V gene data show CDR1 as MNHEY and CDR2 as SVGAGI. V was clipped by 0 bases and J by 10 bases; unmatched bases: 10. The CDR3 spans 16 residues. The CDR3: CASSYSPTSGLYEQFF. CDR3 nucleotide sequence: TGTGCCAGCAGTTACTCTCCCACTAGCGGGCTTTACGAGCAGTTCTTC.

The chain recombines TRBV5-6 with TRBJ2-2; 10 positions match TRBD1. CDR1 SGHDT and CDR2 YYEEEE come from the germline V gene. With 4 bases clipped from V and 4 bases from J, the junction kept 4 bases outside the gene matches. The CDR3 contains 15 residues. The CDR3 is CASSGGQGGTGELFF. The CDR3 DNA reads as TGTGCCAGCAGCGGCGGACAGGGGGGCACCGGGGAGCTGTTTTTT.

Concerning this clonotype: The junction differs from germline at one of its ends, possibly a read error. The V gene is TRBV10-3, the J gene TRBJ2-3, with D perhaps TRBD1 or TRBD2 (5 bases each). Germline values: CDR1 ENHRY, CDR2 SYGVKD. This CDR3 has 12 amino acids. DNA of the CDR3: TGTTCGGGGCTGGGAGCCACAGATACGCAGTACTTT. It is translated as CSGLGATDTQYF.

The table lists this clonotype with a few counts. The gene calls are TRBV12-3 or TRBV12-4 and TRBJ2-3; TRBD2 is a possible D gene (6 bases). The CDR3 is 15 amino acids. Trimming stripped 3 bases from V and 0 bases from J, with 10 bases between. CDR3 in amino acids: CASSLGGPSTDTQYF. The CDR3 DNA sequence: TGTGCCAGCAGTTTGGGGGGTCCTAGCACAGATACGCAGTATTTT.

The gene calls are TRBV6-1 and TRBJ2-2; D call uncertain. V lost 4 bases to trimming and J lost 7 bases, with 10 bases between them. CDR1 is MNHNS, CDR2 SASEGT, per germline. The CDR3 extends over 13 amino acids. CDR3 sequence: CASSAGRSGELFF. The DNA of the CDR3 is TGTGCCAGCAGTGCGGGTCGTAGCGGGGAGCTGTTTTTT.

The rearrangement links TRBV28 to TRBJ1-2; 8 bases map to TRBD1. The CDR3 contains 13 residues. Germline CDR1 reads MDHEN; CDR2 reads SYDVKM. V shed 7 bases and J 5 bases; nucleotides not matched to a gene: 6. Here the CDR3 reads CASTGTGGYGYTF. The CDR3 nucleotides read TGTGCCAGCACCGGGACAGGCGGATATGGCTACACCTTC.

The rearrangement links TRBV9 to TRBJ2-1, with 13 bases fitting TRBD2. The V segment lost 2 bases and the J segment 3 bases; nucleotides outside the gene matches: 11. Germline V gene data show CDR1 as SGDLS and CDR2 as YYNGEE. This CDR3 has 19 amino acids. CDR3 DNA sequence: TGTGCCAGCAGCGTCAGGGGACTAGCGGGGCCACTCAGCTACAATGAGCAGTTCTTC. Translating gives CASSVRGLAGPLSYNEQFF.

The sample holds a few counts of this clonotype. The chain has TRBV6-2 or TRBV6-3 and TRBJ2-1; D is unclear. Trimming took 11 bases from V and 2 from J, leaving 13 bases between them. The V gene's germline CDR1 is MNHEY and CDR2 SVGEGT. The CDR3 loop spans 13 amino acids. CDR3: CALSRTPYNEQFF. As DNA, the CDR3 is TGTGCCTTAAGCCGGACCCCCTACAATGAGCAGTTCTTC.

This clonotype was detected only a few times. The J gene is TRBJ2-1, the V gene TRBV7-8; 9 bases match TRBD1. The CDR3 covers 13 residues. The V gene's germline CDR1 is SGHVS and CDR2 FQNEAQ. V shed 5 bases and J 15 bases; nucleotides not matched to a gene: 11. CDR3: CASSPRDREGRFF. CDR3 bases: TGTGCCAGCAGCCCCCGGGACAGGGAGGGGAGGTTCTTC.

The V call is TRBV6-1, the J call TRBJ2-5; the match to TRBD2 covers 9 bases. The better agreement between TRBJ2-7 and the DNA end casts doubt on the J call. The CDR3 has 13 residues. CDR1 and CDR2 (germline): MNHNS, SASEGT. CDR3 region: CASRAGGFYEQYF. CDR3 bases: TGTGCCAGCCGAGCGGGGGGCTTTTACGAGCAGTACTTC.